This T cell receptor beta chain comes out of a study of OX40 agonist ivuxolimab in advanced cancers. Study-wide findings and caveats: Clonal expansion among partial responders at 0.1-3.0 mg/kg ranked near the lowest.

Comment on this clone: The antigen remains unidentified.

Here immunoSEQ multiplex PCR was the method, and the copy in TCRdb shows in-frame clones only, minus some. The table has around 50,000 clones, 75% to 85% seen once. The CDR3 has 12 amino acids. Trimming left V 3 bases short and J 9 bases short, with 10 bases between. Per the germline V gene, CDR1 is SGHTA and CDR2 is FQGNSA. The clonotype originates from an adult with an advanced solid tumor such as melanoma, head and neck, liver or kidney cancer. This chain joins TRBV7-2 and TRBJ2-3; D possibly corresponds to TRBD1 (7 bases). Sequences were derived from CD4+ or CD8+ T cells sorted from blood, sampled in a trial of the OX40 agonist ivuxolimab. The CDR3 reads CASSFGGGTQYF. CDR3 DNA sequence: TGTGCCAGCAGCTTCGGAGGGGGCACGCAGTATTTT.